This entry concerns a single TCR beta chain. CDR1 and CDR2 from the germline V gene are SGHTA and FQGTGA. The trim removed 5 bases at V and 7 bases at J, leaving 9 bases unmatched. The length of the CDR3 is 16 residues. Repertoires were generated with immunoSEQ multiplex PCR, while TCRdb's copy carries only in-frame clones and drops some. This sample has roughly 120,000 clones, with 85% to 90% found just once. This entry comes from a study of control samples from healthy donors and cancer patients. The TCR comes from a woman in her sixties with lung cancer. The specimen was PBMCs. The chain is built from TRBV7-3 and TRBJ2-1, with 12 bases matching TRBD2. The CDR3 region is CASSTPSGRAGNEQFF. CDR3 DNA: TGTGCCAGCAGCACTCCTAGCGGGAGGGCCGGGAATGAGCAGTTCTTC.